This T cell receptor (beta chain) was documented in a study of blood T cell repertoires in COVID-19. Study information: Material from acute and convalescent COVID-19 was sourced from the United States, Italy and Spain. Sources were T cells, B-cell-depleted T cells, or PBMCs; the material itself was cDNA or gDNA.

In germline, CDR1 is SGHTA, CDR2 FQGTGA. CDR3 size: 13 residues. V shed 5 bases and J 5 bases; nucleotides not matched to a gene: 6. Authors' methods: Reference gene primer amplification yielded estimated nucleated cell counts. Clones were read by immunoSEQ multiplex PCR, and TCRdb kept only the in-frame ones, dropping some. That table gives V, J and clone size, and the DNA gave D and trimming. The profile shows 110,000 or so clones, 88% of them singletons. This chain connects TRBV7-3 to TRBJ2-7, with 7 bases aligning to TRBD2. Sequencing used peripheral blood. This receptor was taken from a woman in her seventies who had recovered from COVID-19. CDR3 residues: CASSLGLGDEQYF. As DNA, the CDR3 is TGTGCCAGCAGCCTCGGACTAGGCGACGAGCAGTACTTC. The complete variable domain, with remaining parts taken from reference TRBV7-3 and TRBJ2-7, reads GAGVSQTPSNKVTEKGKYVELRCDPISGHTALYWYRQSLGQGPEFLIYFQGTGAADDSGLPNDRFFAVRPEGSVSTLKIQRTERGDSAVYLCASSLGLGDEQYFGPGTRLTVT.